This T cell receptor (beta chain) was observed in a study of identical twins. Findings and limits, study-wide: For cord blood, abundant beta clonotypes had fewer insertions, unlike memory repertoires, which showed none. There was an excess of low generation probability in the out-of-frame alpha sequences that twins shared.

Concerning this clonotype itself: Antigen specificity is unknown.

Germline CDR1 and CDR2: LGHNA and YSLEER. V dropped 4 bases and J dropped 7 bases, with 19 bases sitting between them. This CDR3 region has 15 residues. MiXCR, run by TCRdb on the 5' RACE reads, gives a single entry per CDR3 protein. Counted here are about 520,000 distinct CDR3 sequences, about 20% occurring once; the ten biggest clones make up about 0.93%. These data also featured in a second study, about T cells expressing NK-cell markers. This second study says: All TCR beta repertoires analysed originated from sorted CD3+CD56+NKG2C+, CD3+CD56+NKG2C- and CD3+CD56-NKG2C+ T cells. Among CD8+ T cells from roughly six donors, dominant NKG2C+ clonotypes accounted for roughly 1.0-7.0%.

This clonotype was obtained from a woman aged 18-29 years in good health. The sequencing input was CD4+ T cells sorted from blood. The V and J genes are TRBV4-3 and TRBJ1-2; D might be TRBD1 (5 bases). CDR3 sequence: CASSPTGGGMAGYTF. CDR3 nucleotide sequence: TGCGCCAGCAGCCCCACAGGCGGCGGGATGGCTGGCTACACCTTC.